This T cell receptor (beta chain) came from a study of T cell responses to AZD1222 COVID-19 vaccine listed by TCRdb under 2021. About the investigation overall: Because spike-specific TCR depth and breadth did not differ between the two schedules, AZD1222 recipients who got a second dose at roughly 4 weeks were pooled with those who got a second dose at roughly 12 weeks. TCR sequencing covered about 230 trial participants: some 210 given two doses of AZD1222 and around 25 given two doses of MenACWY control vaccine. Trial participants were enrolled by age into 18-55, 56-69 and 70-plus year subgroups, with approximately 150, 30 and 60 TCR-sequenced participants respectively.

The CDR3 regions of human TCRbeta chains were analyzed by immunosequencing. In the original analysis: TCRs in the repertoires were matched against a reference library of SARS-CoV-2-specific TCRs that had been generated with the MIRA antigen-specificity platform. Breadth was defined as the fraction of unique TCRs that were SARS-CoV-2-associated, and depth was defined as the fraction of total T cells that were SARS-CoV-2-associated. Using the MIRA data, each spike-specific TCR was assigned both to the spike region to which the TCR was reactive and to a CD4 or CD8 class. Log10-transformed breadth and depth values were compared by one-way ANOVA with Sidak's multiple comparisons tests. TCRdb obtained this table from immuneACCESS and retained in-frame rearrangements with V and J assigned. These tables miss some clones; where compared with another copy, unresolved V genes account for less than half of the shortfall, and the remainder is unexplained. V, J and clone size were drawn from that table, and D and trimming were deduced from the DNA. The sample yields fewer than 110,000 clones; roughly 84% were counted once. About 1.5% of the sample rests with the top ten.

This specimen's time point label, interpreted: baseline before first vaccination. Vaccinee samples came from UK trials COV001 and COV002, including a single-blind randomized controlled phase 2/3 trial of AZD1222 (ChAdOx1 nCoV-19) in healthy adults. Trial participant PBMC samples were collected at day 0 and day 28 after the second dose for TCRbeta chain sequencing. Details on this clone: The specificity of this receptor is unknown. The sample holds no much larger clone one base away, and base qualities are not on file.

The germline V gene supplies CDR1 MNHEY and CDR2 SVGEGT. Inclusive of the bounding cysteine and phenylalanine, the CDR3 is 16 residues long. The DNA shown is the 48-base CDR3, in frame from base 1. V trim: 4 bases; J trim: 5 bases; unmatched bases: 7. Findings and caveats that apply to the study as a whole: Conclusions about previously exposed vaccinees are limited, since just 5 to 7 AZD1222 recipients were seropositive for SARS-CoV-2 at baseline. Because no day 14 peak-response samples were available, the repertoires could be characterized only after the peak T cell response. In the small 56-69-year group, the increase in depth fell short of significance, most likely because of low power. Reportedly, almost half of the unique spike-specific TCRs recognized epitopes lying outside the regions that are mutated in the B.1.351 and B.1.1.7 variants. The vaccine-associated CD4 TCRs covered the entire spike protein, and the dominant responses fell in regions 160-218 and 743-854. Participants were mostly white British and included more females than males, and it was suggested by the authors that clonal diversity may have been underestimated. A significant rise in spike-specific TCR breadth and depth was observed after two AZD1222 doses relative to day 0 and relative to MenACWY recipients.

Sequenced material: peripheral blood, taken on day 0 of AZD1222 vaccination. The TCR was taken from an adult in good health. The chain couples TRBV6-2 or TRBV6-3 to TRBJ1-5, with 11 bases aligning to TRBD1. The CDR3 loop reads CASSSTRTGGDQPQHF. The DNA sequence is TGTGCCAGCAGTTCCACGAGGACAGGGGGCGATCAGCCCCAGCATTTT.